This is a list of T cell receptor beta chains from one sample in a study of T cell repertoires in cytomegalovirus infection. TCRdb re-derived calls from the reads in MiXCR, one entry per CDR3 protein. This sample has 200,000 to 300,000 distinct CDR3 sequences, with approximately 13% found just once. Sequenced sample: PBMCs. Receptors originate from a human donor in good health (CMV status not recorded). Some clones in this sample may be carry-over from other donors' samples. Each CDR3 is given with its conserved first and last residue. The order of the fields is V gene, J gene, D gene, clone size, CDR3 protein, CDR3 DNA. D genes are given only for firm matches. Size is stated for part of the rows, as once, few or many counts, or as a class when the clone is expanded.

v_gene: TRBV7-2
j_gene: TRBJ2-1
d_gene: TRBD2
abundance: many
CDR3aa: CASSPSGTSASQNEQFF
CDR3nt: TGTGCCAGCAGTCCCTCCGGGACTAGCGCTAGTCAGAATGAGCAGTTCTTC

v_gene: TRBV5-4
j_gene: TRBJ1-1
d_gene: NA
abundance: few
CDR3aa: CASSLGPGTLNTEAFF
CDR3nt: TGTGCCAGCAGCTTGGGGCCCGGGACACTGAACACTGAAGCTTTCTTT

v_gene: TRBV11-3
j_gene: TRBJ1-4
d_gene: NA
abundance: many
CDR3aa: CASSLGATTLEEKLFF
CDR3nt: TGTGCCAGCAGCTTAGGGGCAACCACACTCGAGGAAAAACTGTTTTTT

v_gene: TRBV6-1
j_gene: TRBJ1-1
d_gene: NA
abundance: NA
CDR3aa: CASNLGRGNTEAFF
CDR3nt: TGTGCCAGCAACCTGGGGAGGGGCAACACTGAAGCTTTCTTT

v_gene: TRBV28
j_gene: TRBJ2-2
d_gene: NA
abundance: many
CDR3aa: CAWGSNTGELFF
CDR3nt: TGTGCTTGGGGATCGAACACCGGGGAGCTGTTTTTT

v_gene: TRBV19
j_gene: TRBJ1-1
d_gene: NA
abundance: many
CDR3aa: CASSIKGRGSTEAFF
CDR3nt: TGTGCCAGTAGTATAAAGGGCAGGGGAAGCACTGAAGCTTTCTTT

v_gene: TRBV6-5
j_gene: TRBJ2-1
d_gene: TRBD2
abundance: NA
CDR3aa: CASSYGTSGSREQFF
CDR3nt: TGTGCCAGCAGTTATGGGACTAGCGGGAGCAGGGAGCAGTTCTTC

v_gene: TRBV20-1
j_gene: TRBJ2-1
d_gene: NA
abundance: many
CDR3aa: CSATGRSSYNEQFF
CDR3nt: TGCAGTGCTACGGGGCGGAGCTCCTACAATGAGCAGTTCTTC

v_gene: TRBV7-2
j_gene: TRBJ2-5
d_gene: NA
abundance: many
CDR3aa: CASSLGAGPYQETQYF
CDR3nt: TGTGCCAGCAGCTTAGGCGCGGGGCCGTACCAAGAGACCCAGTACTTC

v_gene: TRBV5-1
j_gene: TRBJ2-3
d_gene: TRBD1
abundance: NA
CDR3aa: CASSSQGWIDTQYF
CDR3nt: TGCGCCAGCAGCTCACAGGGGTGGATCGATACGCAGTATTTT